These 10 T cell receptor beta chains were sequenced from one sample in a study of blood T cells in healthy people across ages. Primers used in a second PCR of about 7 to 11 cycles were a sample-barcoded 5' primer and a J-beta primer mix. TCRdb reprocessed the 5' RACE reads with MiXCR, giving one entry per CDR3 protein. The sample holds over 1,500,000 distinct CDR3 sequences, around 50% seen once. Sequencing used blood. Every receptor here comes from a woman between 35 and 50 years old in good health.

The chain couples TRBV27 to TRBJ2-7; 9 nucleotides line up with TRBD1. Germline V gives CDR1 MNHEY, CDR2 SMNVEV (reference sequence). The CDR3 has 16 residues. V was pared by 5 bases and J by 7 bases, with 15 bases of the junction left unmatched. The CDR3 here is CASSLYLGTGMAEQYF. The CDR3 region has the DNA TGTGCCAGCAGTCTGTACCTCGGGACAGGGATGGCGGAGCAGTACTTC.

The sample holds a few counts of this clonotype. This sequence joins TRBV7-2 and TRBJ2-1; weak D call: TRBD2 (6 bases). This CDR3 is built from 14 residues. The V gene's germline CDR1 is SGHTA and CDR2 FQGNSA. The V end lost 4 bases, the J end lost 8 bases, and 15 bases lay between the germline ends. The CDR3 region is CASSSGSWMDEQFF. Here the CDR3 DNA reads TGTGCCAGCAGCTCCGGGAGCTGGATGGATGAGCAGTTCTTC.

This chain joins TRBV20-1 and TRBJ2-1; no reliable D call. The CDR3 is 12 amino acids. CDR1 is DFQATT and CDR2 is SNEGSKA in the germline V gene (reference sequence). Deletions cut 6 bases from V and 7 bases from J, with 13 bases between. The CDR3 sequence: CSAEEVRNEQFF. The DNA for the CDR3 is TGCAGTGCAGAAGAGGTCAGGAATGAGCAGTTCTTC.

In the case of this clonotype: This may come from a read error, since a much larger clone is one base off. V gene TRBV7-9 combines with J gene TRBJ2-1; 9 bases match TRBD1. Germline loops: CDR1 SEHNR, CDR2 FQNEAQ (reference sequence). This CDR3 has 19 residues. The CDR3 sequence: CASSLVLRGQGLSYNEQCF. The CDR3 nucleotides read TGTGCCAGCAGCTTAGTTTTAAGGGGACAGGGCTTATCCTACAATGAGCAGTGCTTC. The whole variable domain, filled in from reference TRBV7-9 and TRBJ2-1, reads DTGVSQNPRHKITKRGQNVTFRCDPISEHNRLYWYRQTLGQGPEFLTYFQNEAQLEKSRLLSDRFSAERPKGSFSTLEIQRTEQGDSAMYLCASSLVLRGQGLSYNEQCFGPGTRLTVL.

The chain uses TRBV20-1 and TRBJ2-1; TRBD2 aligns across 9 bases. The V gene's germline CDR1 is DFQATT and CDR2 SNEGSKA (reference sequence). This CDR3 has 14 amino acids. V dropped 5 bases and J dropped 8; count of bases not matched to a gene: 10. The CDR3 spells CSAYFWQRGDEQFF. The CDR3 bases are TGCAGTGCTTACTTCTGGCAGCGGGGGGATGAGCAGTTCTTC.

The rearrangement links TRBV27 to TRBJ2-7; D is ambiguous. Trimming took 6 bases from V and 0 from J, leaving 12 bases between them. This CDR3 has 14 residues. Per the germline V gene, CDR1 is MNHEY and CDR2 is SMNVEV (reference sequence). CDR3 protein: CASSTYLFSYEQYF. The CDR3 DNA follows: TGTGCCAGCAGCACCTATCTCTTCTCCTACGAGCAGTACTTC.

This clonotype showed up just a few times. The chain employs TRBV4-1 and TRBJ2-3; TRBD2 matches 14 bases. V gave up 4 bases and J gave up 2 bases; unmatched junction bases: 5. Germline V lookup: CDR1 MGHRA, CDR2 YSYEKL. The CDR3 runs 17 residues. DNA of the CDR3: TGCGCCAGCAGCCTAAGGACTAGCGGGGGGTACACAGATACGCAGTATTTT. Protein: CASSLRTSGGYTDTQYF.

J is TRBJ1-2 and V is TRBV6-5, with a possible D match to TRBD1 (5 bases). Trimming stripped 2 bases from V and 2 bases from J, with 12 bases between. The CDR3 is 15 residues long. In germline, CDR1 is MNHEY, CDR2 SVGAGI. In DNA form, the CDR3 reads TGTGCCAGCAGTTACAACTTGGGGCAGAACTATGGCTACACCTTC. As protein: CASSYNLGQNYGYTF.

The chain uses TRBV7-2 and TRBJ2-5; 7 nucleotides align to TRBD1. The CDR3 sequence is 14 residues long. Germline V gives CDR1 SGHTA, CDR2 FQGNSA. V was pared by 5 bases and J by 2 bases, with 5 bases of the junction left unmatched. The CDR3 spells CASSPEGAQETQYF. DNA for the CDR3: TGTGCCAGCAGCCCCGAGGGGGCGCAAGAGACCCAGTACTTC.

CDR3 amino acids: CASSESIGDSYEQYF. Written as DNA, the CDR3 is TGTGCCAGCAGTGAATCTATTGGGGACTCCTACGAGCAGTACTTC. The rearrangement joins TRBV2 to TRBJ2-7; D gene unclear. The CDR3 covers 15 residues. CDR1 is SNHLY and CDR2 is FYNNEI in the germline V gene. The V gene lost 2 bases and the J gene lost 0 bases, with 11 bases spanning the gap.